The 19 T cell receptor beta chains listed next were all sequenced from one sample in a study of blood T cell repertoires in COVID-19. Some clones are missing from TCRdb's copy, which holds only in-frame ones; the method was immunoSEQ multiplex PCR. Among about 92,000 clones listed, about 70% were seen once. The specimen was peripheral blood. The receptors come from a woman aged 55-70 years in a cohort sampled during active or convalescent COVID-19.

The chain couples TRBV7-2 to TRBJ1-5; D is unclear. Germline assignment: CDR1 SGHTA and CDR2 FQGNSA. V lost 2 bases and J 8 bases, leaving 16 bases between the germline ends. The CDR3 runs to 15 residues. CDR3 nucleotides: TGTGCCAGCAGCTTATTTTCGGCAGGAGCGGAGCCCCAGCATTTT. Translating gives CASSLFSAGAEPQHF.

The CDR3 loop is CASGQGYTGELFF. In DNA form, the CDR3 reads TGCGCCAGCGGACAGGGGTACACCGGGGAGCTGTTTTTT. The rearrangement joins TRBV10-1 to TRBJ2-2; 9 bases align to TRBD1. Trimming cost V 8 bases and J 3 bases; bases outside gene matches: 1. The CDR3 sequence is 13 residues long. Germline V gives CDR1 WNHNN, CDR2 SYGVQD (reference sequence).

V gene TRBV2 combines with J gene TRBJ1-1, with TRBD1 identical over 11 bases. The CDR3 totals 15 residues. Germline CDR1 and CDR2: SNHLY and FYNNEI. J lost 5 bases, V lost 6 bases, and 8 bases had no gene match. The CDR3 DNA reads as TGTGCCAGCAGGGGACAGGGGGGAGGGAAAACTGAAGCTTTCTTT. This sequence encodes CASRGQGGGKTEAFF.

V is TRBV30 and J is TRBJ2-7; D gene ambiguous. Trimming shortened V by 4 bases and J by 2 bases, and 6 bases separated the two germline ends. This CDR3 is built from 11 residues. CDR1 GTSNPN and CDR2 SVGIG come from the germline V gene (reference sequence). The CDR3 sequence is CAWMATYEQYF. The CDR3 DNA is TGTGCCTGGATGGCCACCTACGAGCAGTACTTC.

The chain carries TRBV19 and TRBJ2-3, with TRBD1 matching 7 bases. V shed 6 bases, J shed 3 bases, and the junction held 12 bases outside the gene matches. The length of the CDR3 is 16 residues. Per the germline V gene, CDR1 is LNHDA and CDR2 is SQIVND (reference sequence). The CDR3 reads CASSPLRHRGTDTQYF. CDR3 sequence (DNA): TGTGCCAGTAGCCCCCTCCGTCACAGGGGTACAGATACGCAGTATTTT.

The rearrangement joins TRBV27 to TRBJ1-3; D is unresolved. V was cut by 7 bases and J by 0 bases, with 10 bases left in between. This CDR3 has 14 amino acids. The germline V gene encodes CDR1 MNHEY and CDR2 SMNVEV (reference sequence). The CDR3 region has the DNA TGTGCCAGCAAACCGGGAATCTCTGGAAACACCATATATTTT. This translates into CASKPGISGNTIYF.

The rearrangement uses TRBV28 and TRBJ2-5; TRBD2 matches at 8 bases. CDR3 size: 17 residues. V shed 4 bases and J 1 base; nucleotides not matched to a gene: 11. CDR1 is MDHEN, CDR2 SYDVKM, per germline. CDR3 sequence: CASSSGGAGYIQETQYF. CDR3 DNA sequence: TGTGCCAGCAGTTCGGGGGGGGCAGGGTACATCCAAGAGACCCAGTACTTC.

The DNA of the CDR3 is TGTGCCAGCAGCCTCGGGACAGCCTATAGCAATCAGCCCCAGCATTTT. Translation: CASSLGTAYSNQPQHF. The rearrangement uses TRBV6-2 or TRBV6-3 and TRBJ1-5; 7 nucleotides agree with TRBD1. V shed 6 bases and J 0 bases; nucleotides not matched to a gene: 8. In germline, CDR1 is MNHEY, CDR2 SVGEGT. The CDR3 is made up of 16 amino acids.

This chain uses TRBV11-2 with TRBJ2-7; maybe TRBD2 (6 bases). V lost 2 bases to trimming and J lost 5 bases, with 7 bases between them. Germline values: CDR1 SGHAT, CDR2 FQNNGV. This CDR3 region has 12 residues. CDR3 coding DNA: TGTGCCAGCAGCTTATGGAGGGACGAGCAGTACTTC. Protein: CASSLWRDEQYF.

The chain links TRBV11-2 to TRBJ1-3; D possibly corresponds to TRBD1 (6 bases). The germline CDR1 and CDR2 sequences are SGHAT and FQNNGV. There are 15 residues in the CDR3. The ends were cut back, 1 base at V and 0 bases at J, with 7 bases in the middle. The chain's CDR3 is CASSLGQDSGNTIYF. CDR3 sequence (DNA): TGTGCCAGCAGCTTAGGACAGGACTCTGGAAACACCATATATTTT.

V and J are TRBV7-9 and TRBJ2-7, with D possibly TRBD2 on 6 matching bases. Trimming took 0 bases from V and 5 from J, leaving 17 bases between them. This CDR3 comprises 16 residues. CDR1 and CDR2 (germline): SEHNR, FQNEAQ (reference sequence). The CDR3 loop is CASSLARATSRDEQYF. DNA of the CDR3: TGTGCCAGCAGCTTAGCCAGGGCCACTAGCAGGGACGAGCAGTACTTC.

The gene calls are TRBV28 and TRBJ1-1, with D tentatively TRBD1 (5 bases). Germline V gives CDR1 MDHEN, CDR2 SYDVKM. V was shortened by 7 bases and J by 4 bases, with 25 bases between the two germline ends. The CDR3 has 17 amino acids. CDR3 bases: TGTGCCAGCACTATCACGTGGGGGGGTCTCGCCAGCACTGAAGCTTTCTTT. It encodes CASTITWGGLASTEAFF.

The chain carries TRBV7-9 and TRBJ2-1; 7 nucleotides agree with TRBD1. The germline V gene encodes CDR1 SEHNR and CDR2 FQNEAQ (reference sequence). The CDR3 runs 16 residues. Losses at the gene ends were 5 bases for V and 3 bases for J; bases not matched to a gene: 10. The CDR3 loop reads CASSLDRTGLYNEQFF. CDR3 bases: TGTGCCAGCAGCCTCGATCGGACAGGTCTCTACAATGAGCAGTTCTTC.

CDR3 sequence reads: CASSLGQGAYSYEQYF. In DNA, the CDR3 is TGTGCCAGCAGCTTGGGACAGGGGGCTTACTCCTACGAGCAGTACTTC. The chain uses TRBV5-6 and TRBJ2-7, with 10 positions matching TRBD1. CDR3 length: 16 residues. V was clipped by 0 bases and J by 0 bases; unmatched bases: 3. Germline loops: CDR1 SGHDT, CDR2 YYEEEE.

The chain combines TRBV4-1 with TRBJ2-1; 7 positions match TRBD2. This CDR3 region has 17 residues. Germline CDR1 and CDR2: MGHRA and YSYEKL. The J segment lost 1 base and the V segment lost 4 bases, leaving 10 bases of the junction unmatched. As DNA, the CDR3 is TGCGCCAGCAGCCTCTTCGGTGGCGGGGGATCCTACAATGAGCAGTTCTTC. Its translation: CASSLFGGGGSYNEQFF.

The genes are TRBV6-1 and TRBJ1-5; 8 nucleotides align to TRBD1. Germline V gives CDR1 MNHNS, CDR2 SASEGT. V lost 3 bases, J lost 9 bases, and 7 bases stayed unmatched. CDR3 size: 14 residues. This CDR3 is CASSEGRGPWPQHF. The CDR3 nucleotides are TGTGCCAGCAGTGAGGGCAGGGGGCCCTGGCCCCAGCATTTT.

This clone was found a few times. This sequence joins TRBV6-5 and TRBJ1-2, with D perhaps TRBD1 (5 bases). The V gene lost 7 bases and the J gene lost 2 bases, with 11 bases spanning the gap. The CDR3 totals 13 residues. CDR1 and CDR2 from the germline V gene are MNHEY and SVGAGI. The CDR3 nucleotides read TGTGCCAGCACTCTCAGGGAAAACTATGGCTACACCTTC. This translates into CASTLRENYGYTF.

V usage is TRBV18 and J usage is TRBJ2-3; 10 bases line up with TRBD2. V was clipped by 2 bases and J by 2 bases; unmatched bases: 4. Looked up from germline, CDR1 is KGHSH and CDR2 is LQKENI. The CDR3 extends over 16 amino acids. The CDR3 DNA reads as TGTGCCAGCTCACCAATTAGCGGGGGGCTCACAGATACGCAGTATTTT. Translated, it gives CASSPISGGLTDTQYF.

V is TRBV18 and J is TRBJ2-1, with TRBD1 matching 11 bases. V shed 3 bases, J shed 6 bases, and the junction held 7 bases outside the gene matches. The CDR3 consists of 16 residues. Germline CDR1 and CDR2: KGHSH and LQKENI. This CDR3 is CASSPIGTGGPNEQFF. DNA of the CDR3: TGTGCCAGCTCACCGATAGGGACAGGGGGACCCAATGAGCAGTTCTTC. Together with reference TRBV18 and TRBJ2-1, the CDR3 gives the full variable domain: NAGVMQNPRHLVRRRGQEARLRCSPMKGHSHVYWYRQLPEEGLKFMVYLQKENIIDESGMPKERFSAEFPKEGPSILRIQQVVRGDSAAYFCASSPIGTGGPNEQFFGPGTRLTVL.